This T cell receptor beta chain was observed in a study of blood T cells in healthy people across ages. Study overall: Researchers report that template switching captured about one barcoded beta molecule per two T cells.

Study findings and constraints: Age brought a roughly linear fall in TCR beta diversity measured per million T cells.

Next came a second PCR, run for about 7 to 12 cycles, which used a sample-barcoded 5' primer along with a J-beta primer mix. TCRdb re-called the 5' RACE reads through MiXCR, storing one row per CDR3 protein. The profile shows about 1,800,000 distinct CDR3 sequences, roughly 27% of them singletons. As for this clonotype: The antigen remains unidentified.

The receptor was derived from a woman in her 30s in good health. The sequenced sample was blood.

The CDR3 nucleotides read TGCAGTGCTAGAGAACGGGAGTCTGGCGAGACCCAGTACTTC. Translation gives CSARERESGETQYF. This sequence joins TRBV20-1 and TRBJ2-5, with a tentative D call TRBD2 (6 bases). This CDR3 is 14 amino acids long. V was shortened by 0 bases and J by 5 bases, with 13 bases between the two germline ends. Germline CDR1 and CDR2: DFQATT and SNEGSKA (reference sequence).